The 3 T cell receptor beta chains in this list originate from one sample, sequenced in a study of T cell responses to AZD1222 COVID-19 vaccine. Sequencing was performed with immunoSEQ multiplex PCR; in TCRdb, only in-frame clones are kept and a portion is missing. Among about 150,000 clones listed, around nine tenths were seen once. The sample in question was peripheral blood, obtained on day 0 of AZD1222 vaccination. These receptors all stem from an adult in good health.

V is TRBV18 and J is TRBJ1-5, with 7 bases lining up with TRBD1. The CDR3 is 15 residues long. Germline V gene lookup returns CDR1 KGHSH and CDR2 LQKENI. J lost 7 bases, V lost 1 base, and 7 bases had no gene match. The DNA for the CDR3 is TGTGCCAGCTCACCACAAGGGGGCGCCGGACAGCCCCAGCATTTT. Its protein product is CASSPQGGAGQPQHF.

The CDR3 DNA reads TGTGCCAGTCCAGGGGAGGAGTCCTTTAGTGAGCAGTTCTTC. Its protein product is CASPGEESFSEQFF. J is TRBJ2-1 and V is TRBV9, with D perhaps given as TRBD1 or TRBD2 (6 bases each). V lost 8 bases and J lost 9, with 21 bases in between. Germline V gene lookup returns CDR1 SGDLS and CDR2 YYNGEE. This CDR3 has 14 amino acids.

The rearrangement links TRBV10-3 to TRBJ1-4; D perhaps matches TRBD1 (6 bases). CDR1 and CDR2 from the germline V gene are ENHRY and SYGVKD. Trimming removed 11 bases at V and 8 bases at J, with 18 bases between. The CDR3 contains 13 residues. Here the CDR3 DNA reads TGTGCCGCCCATGGACAGATTCAGGAAAAACTGTTTTTT. Translated: CAAHGQIQEKLFF.